The 21 T cell receptor beta chains listed next were all sequenced from one sample in a study of blood T cell repertoires in COVID-19. Measured with immunoSEQ multiplex PCR; TCRdb has only the in-frame clones, and not every one. The repertoire holds some 400,000 clones, with 80% to 90% as singletons. The material sequenced was PBMCs or T cells enriched from blood (not recorded which). The receptors were gathered from a man aged 30 to 45 who had recovered from COVID-19.

The chain combines TRBV6-2 or TRBV6-3 with TRBJ2-7, with 10 bases aligning to TRBD2. V lost 5 bases, J lost 0 bases, and 10 bases stayed unmatched. Germline CDR1 is MNHEY and CDR2 is SVGEGT. The CDR3 runs 17 residues. For the CDR3, the DNA is TGTGCCAGCAGTCCCTACCCCACTAGCGGGAACTCCTACGAGCAGTACTTC. Translated: CASSPYPTSGNSYEQYF.

The chain combines TRBV5-4 with TRBJ1-4; possible D gene TRBD1, 6 bases. The CDR3 length is 14 residues. In germline, CDR1 is SGHNT, CDR2 YYREEE (reference sequence). Trimming removed 0 bases from V and 5 bases from J, with 8 bases in between. The CDR3 loop reads CASSLGTANEKLFF. For the CDR3, the DNA is TGTGCCAGCAGCTTGGGGACAGCGAATGAAAAACTGTTTTTT.

The V and J genes are TRBV19 and TRBJ1-4; D not certain. The CDR3 has 13 amino acids. Germline V gene sequence: CDR1 LNHDA, CDR2 SQIVND (reference sequence). The V end lost 4 bases, the J end lost 8 bases, and 11 bases lay between the germline ends. In nucleotides, the CDR3 is TGTGCCAGTAGTACTACAGCTGAAGAAAAACTGTTTTTT. It translates to CASSTTAEEKLFF.

For this clone: In the same sample, other DNA sequences code for this CDR3. The chain joins TRBV15 to TRBJ2-1; TRBD1 matches 9 bases. This CDR3 region has 15 residues. The V gene's germline CDR1 is LNHNV and CDR2 YYDKDF (reference sequence). The trim removed 3 bases at V and 2 bases at J, leaving 2 bases unmatched. CDR3 DNA: TGTGCCACCAGCAGGGACAGGGGACCCTACAATGAGCAGTTCTTC. It translates to CATSRDRGPYNEQFF. The whole variable domain, filled in from reference TRBV15 and TRBJ2-1, reads DAMVIQNPRYQVTQFGKPVTLSCSQTLNHNVMYWYQQKSSQAPKLLFHYYDKDFNNEADTPDNFQSRRPNTSFCFLDIRSPGLGDTAMYLCATSRDRGPYNEQFFGPGTRLTVL.

The J gene is TRBJ2-3, the V gene TRBV7-8; perhaps TRBD2 as D (6 bases). V shed 4 bases and J shed 6 bases, with 11 bases lying between them. Germline-derived CDR1 and CDR2 are SGHVS and FQNEAQ. The CDR3 has 13 amino acids. The CDR3 bases are TGTGCCAGCAGCTACGGGGGTTCCGATACGCAGTATTTT. It codes for CASSYGGSDTQYF.

The chain uses TRBV19 and TRBJ1-1, with 8 bases lining up with TRBD1. The germline gives CDR1 LNHDA, CDR2 SQIVND (reference sequence). CDR3 length: 16 amino acids. The V and J ends lost 3 bases and 6 bases, in that order; junction bases with no gene match: 12. The CDR3 loop is CASSMRAGGTGAEAFF. Here the CDR3 DNA reads TGTGCCAGTAGTATGAGGGCAGGGGGCACGGGGGCTGAAGCTTTCTTT.

This chain's CDR3 is CASSLDGNEKLFF. The CDR3 nucleotides are TGTGCCAGCAGCTTAGACGGTAATGAAAAACTGTTTTTT. The chain employs TRBV7-9 and TRBJ1-4; D not resolved. The length of the CDR3 is 13 residues. Germline V gene data show CDR1 as SEHNR and CDR2 as FQNEAQ (reference sequence). Trimming cost V 1 base and J 4 bases, with 4 bases left between them.

The rearrangement joins TRBV2 to TRBJ2-1, with 11 bases aligning to TRBD2. The CDR3 length is 15 residues. Germline-derived CDR1 and CDR2 are SNHLY and FYNNEI. Trimming cost V 0 bases and J 9 bases; bases outside gene matches: 4. CDR3 coding DNA: TGTGCCAGCAGTGAAGCGCTAGGGACTAGCGGTGAGCAGTTCTTC. Its protein product is CASSEALGTSGEQFF.

The J gene is TRBJ1-1, the V gene TRBV7-2; TRBD1 aligns across 7 bases. The length of the CDR3 is 15 residues. Germline-derived CDR1 and CDR2 are SGHTA and FQGNSA. Trimming cost V 4 bases and J 9 bases; bases outside gene matches: 14. The CDR3 DNA follows: TGTGCCAGCAGCTCGATACAGGGGACGGGCCCTAAAGCTTTCTTT. As protein: CASSSIQGTGPKAFF.

Details on this clone: One junction end disagrees with the germline gene, perhaps due to a read error. The chain carries TRBV7-7 and TRBJ2-2, with 8 positions matching TRBD1. This CDR3 has 16 amino acids. CDR1 SSHAT and CDR2 FNYEAQ come from the germline V gene (reference sequence). The CDR3 region is CASSLGQGPTTGELFF. The CDR3, as DNA: TGTGCTAGCAGCCTTGGACAGGGTCCGACCACCGGGGAGCTGTTTTTT.

V usage is TRBV27 and J usage is TRBJ1-4, with a weak D call TRBD1 (6 bases). The germline CDR1 and CDR2 sequences are MNHEY and SMNVEV (reference sequence). There are 13 residues in the CDR3. V was shortened by 3 bases and J by 10 bases, with 12 bases between the two germline ends. The CDR3 region has the DNA TGTGCCAGCAGTTTTACAGGGCGCGGAAAACTGTTTTTT. This codes for CASSFTGRGKLFF.

V usage is TRBV7-9 and J usage is TRBJ2-1; 8 bases map to TRBD2. This CDR3 is 14 amino acids long. After removal of 3 bases from V and 6 bases from J, the junction contained 4 bases not matched to a gene. Germline CDR1 and CDR2: SEHNR and FQNEAQ (reference sequence). The CDR3 nucleotides read TGTGCCAGCAGCTTGCCTAGCGGGCCCAATGAGCAGTTCTTC. Translating gives CASSLPSGPNEQFF.

The chain carries TRBV2 and TRBJ1-2; perhaps TRBD1 as D (6 bases). The ends were cut back, 7 bases at V and 8 bases at J, with 14 bases in the middle. The CDR3 runs to 12 residues. CDR1 is SNHLY, CDR2 FYNNEI, per germline. The CDR3 is CASTTQGWGYTF. CDR3 coding DNA: TGTGCCAGCACCACACAGGGCTGGGGCTACACCTTC.

CDR3 bases: TGTGCCAGCAGCTCAGCGACTAGCGGGCAAGAGACCCAGTACTTC. Protein product: CASSSATSGQETQYF. The chain links TRBV9 to TRBJ2-5, with 10 bases fitting TRBD2. Unmatched junction bases numbered 5, after V lost 4 bases and J lost 2 bases. CDR1 and CDR2 (germline): SGDLS, YYNGEE. CDR3 size: 15 residues. Full variable domain (missing parts from reference TRBV9 and TRBJ2-5): DSGVTQTPKHLITATGQRVTLRCSPRSGDLSVYWYQQSLDQGLQFLIQYYNGEERAKGNILERFSAQQFPDLHSELNLSSLELGDSALYFCASSSATSGQETQYFGPGTRLLVL.

This rearrangement joins TRBV6-5 to TRBJ1-3, with D uncertain. Trimming cost V 2 bases and J 4 bases, with 9 bases left between them. Per germline, CDR1 MNHEY and CDR2 SVGAGI. This CDR3 has 14 residues. Written as DNA, the CDR3 is TGTGCCAGCAGTTACACACCAGGCGGAAACACCATATATTTT. It is translated as CASSYTPGGNTIYF.

This clone has only a few counts. V is TRBV30 and J is TRBJ2-2; no firm D call. The CDR3 totals 13 residues. Germline CDR1 is GTSNPN and CDR2 is SVGIG (reference sequence). Between the trimmed V and J ends, which lost 4 bases and 3 bases, there was a span of 9 bases. The CDR3 here is CAWTRYDTGELFF. The CDR3 bases are TGTGCCTGGACTAGGTACGACACCGGGGAGCTGTTTTTT.

V and J are TRBV7-7 and TRBJ1-3; 10 positions match TRBD1. Germline values: CDR1 SSHAT, CDR2 FNYEAQ (reference sequence). CDR3 length: 15 amino acids. V gave up 5 bases and J gave up 2 bases; unmatched junction bases: 3. CDR3 sequence (DNA): TGTGCCAGCAGCCCCGGACAGGGGGCTGGAAACACCATATATTTT. This translates into CASSPGQGAGNTIYF.

The chain has TRBV6-2 or TRBV6-3 and TRBJ2-7; D might be TRBD1 (6 bases). This CDR3 has 18 amino acids. V was shortened by 0 bases and J by 4 bases, with 22 bases between the two germline ends. Germline V gene data show CDR1 as MNHEY and CDR2 as SVGEGT. CDR3 bases: TGTGCCAGCAGTTACTCGGTGAGCAGGGGCTATATGTCGTACGAGCAGTACTTC. It encodes CASSYSVSRGYMSYEQYF.

V usage is TRBV29-1 and J usage is TRBJ2-3, with TRBD2 matching 7 bases. The J segment lost 1 base and the V segment lost 4 bases, leaving 2 bases of the junction unmatched. The CDR3 has 13 residues. CDR1 and CDR2 from the germline V gene are SQVTM and ANQGSEA. The CDR3 DNA follows: TGCAGCGTTGTGGCGGGGGGCACAGATACGCAGTATTTT. It translates to CSVVAGGTDTQYF.

The rearrangement joins TRBV18 to TRBJ2-2, with D possibly matching TRBD1 (6 bases). V was trimmed by 3 bases and J by 2 bases, leaving 10 bases between them. Looked up from germline, CDR1 is KGHSH and CDR2 is LQKENI. This CDR3 is 15 amino acids long. This CDR3 reads CASSPSTGNTGELFF. DNA for the CDR3: TGTGCCAGCTCACCGTCGACAGGAAACACCGGGGAGCTGTTTTTT.

The chain joins TRBV18 to TRBJ2-2, with D unclear. CDR3 length: 13 residues. Germline assignment: CDR1 KGHSH and CDR2 LQKENI. The V and J ends lost 1 base and 5 bases respectively, with 5 bases between them. The CDR3 is CASSPQSTGELFF. CDR3 in DNA: TGTGCCAGCTCACCACAGAGTACCGGGGAGCTGTTTTTT.